Described below is a single TCR beta chain sequence and its context. With V trimmed by 3 bases and J by 0 bases, 9 bases remained unmatched. Germline values: CDR1 DFQATT, CDR2 SNEGSKA (reference sequence). This CDR3 region has 16 residues. These data come from a study of blood T cells in healthy people across ages. Primed by a sample-barcoded 5' primer and a J-beta primer mix, a second PCR proceeded for about 6 to 11 cycles. TCRdb fed the 5' RACE reads into MiXCR, producing one record per CDR3 protein. The table lists some 1,000,000 distinct CDR3 sequences, approximately 25% of them singletons. These data are also associated with another study on T cells of mothers and their children. That source notes: The whole RNA yield was converted to cDNA, 1.5 ug per 15 ul.

The rearrangement joins TRBV20-1 to TRBJ2-3, with TRBD2 identical over 7 bases. This TCR was recovered from a girl aged 2 to 10 in good health. Material for sequencing was blood. The CDR3 is CSASRLAVPSTDTQYF. CDR3 coding DNA: TGCAGTGCTAGTAGGCTAGCGGTTCCTAGCACAGATACGCAGTATTTT.